The TCR beta chain described here comes from a study of shared clonotypes between healthy human individuals. The repertoire was sequenced with immunoSEQ multiplex PCR; TCRdb's copy has only in-frame clones and lacks some. The sample holds around 1.9 million clones, around 93% seen once. Trimming took off 10 bases at V and 5 bases at J, with 17 bases between the two ends. Per the germline V gene, CDR1 is SGHVS and CDR2 is FQNEAQ. The CDR3 is made up of 13 amino acids. Positively selected for CCR7, the CD45RO-negative cells used as naive CD8 cells excluded terminally differentiated effector memory CD45RA+ cells. Study-wide findings and caveats: Since donors were few, the genetic and exposure-history diversity represented was limited. Generation probabilities were higher for clonotypes shared across all four sorted-subset donors than for unshared ones.

Turning to this clone: No antigen is known for it.

This chain uses TRBV7-8 with TRBJ1-2; D perhaps matches TRBD1 (6 bases). The source material was naive CD8+ T cells from PBMCs. This sequence originates from a man between 18 and 29 years old in good health. Some clones in this sample may be carry-over from other donors' samples. The CDR3 bases are TGTGCCACTGGGGGGGCTGGCCGATATGGCTACACCTTC. Translation gives CATGGAGRYGYTF. Based on the CDR3 plus reference TRBV7-8 and TRBJ1-2, the full variable domain is GAGVSQSPRYKVAKRGQDVALRCDPISGHVSLFWYQQALGQGPEFLTYFQNEAQLDKSGLPSDRFFAERPEGSVSTLKIQRTQQEDSAVYLCATGGAGRYGYTFGSGTRLTVV.